A selection of T cell receptor beta chains follows, all from one sample in a study of cytomegalovirus exposure and HLA in healthy donors. Method: immunoSEQ multiplex PCR; TCRdb's copy keeps in-frame clones and lacks some. The sample has some 180,000 clones; about four fifths are singletons. The specimen was PBMCs. These receptors all come from a woman between 18 and 29 years old in good health and CMV-seronegative. Each CDR3 is given with its conserved first and last residue. D genes are given only for firm matches. Expanded clones are given a class, and other clones once, few, many or no size at all.

>TRBV6-6|NA|13|NA|TRBJ1-2
TGTGCCAGCAGACCCGATAGTACGGGTGGCTACACCTTC
CASRPDSTGGYTF
>TRBV7-2|NA|18|TRBD2|TRBJ2-7
TGTGCCAGCAGCTCCGGTTGGCAAAGCGGGAGGGCCCACTACGAGCAGTACTTC
CASSSGWQSGRAHYEQYF
>TRBV25-1|once|16|TRBD2|TRBJ2-2
TGTGCCAGCAGCGCACGGATAGCGGGAGGGACCGGGGAGCTGTTTTTT
CASSARIAGGTGELFF
>TRBV7-9|NA|12|NA|TRBJ1-1
TGTTCCAGCAGCTTACGGACAGACGAAGCTTTCTTT
CSSSLRTDEAFF
>TRBV6-5|few|13|NA|TRBJ1-1
TGTGCCAGCAGTTTTACGGGGAACACTGAAGCTTTCTTT
CASSFTGNTEAFF
>TRBV28|NA|14|NA|TRBJ2-5
TGTGCCAGCAGTTTTTGGCAGTCCCAAGAGACCCAGTACTTC
CASSFWQSQETQYF
>TRBV30|NA|14|TRBD1|TRBJ2-5
TGTGCCTGGAGTGTAATGGGGACAGGGTCCACCCGGTACTTC
CAWSVMGTGSTRYF
>TRBV27|NA|15|TRBD1|TRBJ2-5
TGTGCCAGCAGTACAAGGACAGGGGCTAAAGAGACCCAGTACTTC
CASSTRTGAKETQYF
>TRBV28|NA|14|NA|TRBJ1-2
TGTGCCAGCACCAGAGACACGACTAACTATGGCTACACCTTC
CASTRDTTNYGYTF
>TRBV10-1|few|12|NA|TRBJ2-2
TGCGCCGCGGGAAGGAACACCGGGGAGCTGTTTTTT
CAAGRNTGELFF
>TRBV11-3|NA|14|TRBD1|TRBJ2-3
TGTGCCAGCAGCAGACAGGGGAGCACAGATACGCAGTATTTT
CASSRQGSTDTQYF
>TRBV6-5|NA|12|NA|TRBJ2-7
TGTGCCAGCGGAGGGCCCTGGACAGAGCAGTACTTC
CASGGPWTEQYF
>TRBV19|NA|18|TRBD1|TRBJ1-5
TGTGCCAGTAGTATAGCCCCTGCCGGGACAGGGTTGCATCAGCCCCAGCATTTT
CASSIAPAGTGLHQPQHF
>TRBV13|NA|14|NA|TRBJ1-5
TGTGCCAGCAGCTTTGGAGATAGCAATCAGCCCCAGCATTTT
CASSFGDSNQPQHF
>TRBV4-1|few|14|NA|TRBJ2-1
TGCGCCAGCAGCCACCAGGGGACACCACAGGAGCAGTTCTTC
CASSHQGTPQEQFF
>TRBV6-5|NA|13|TRBD2|TRBJ2-7
TGTGCCAGCAAACGGGGGGTATCCTACGAGCAGTACTTC
CASKRGVSYEQYF
>TRBV28|NA|15|NA|TRBJ2-6
TGTGCCAGCAGTATCAGGGTTAGTGGGGCCAACGTCCTGACTTTC
CASSIRVSGANVLTF
>TRBV5-6|NA|15|TRBD2|TRBJ2-7
TGTGCCAGCAGCTTGGAAAGCGGGGGGGCCTACGAGCAGTACTTC
CASSLESGGAYEQYF
>TRBV21-1|NA|16|NA|TRBJ1-1
TGTGCCAGCAGCAAAGCTGACGCAGGAATGAACACTGAAGCTTTCTTT
CASSKADAGMNTEAFF
>TRBV19|NA|18|TRBD1|TRBJ2-5
TGTGCCAGTAGTCCCCGGCCCCGACAGGGTCGGTGGGCAGAGACCCAGTACTTC
CASSPRPRQGRWAETQYF
>TRBV28|few|14|TRBD1|TRBJ1-5
TGTGCCAGCAGCCAGACAGGGAACAATCAGCCCCAGCATTTT
CASSQTGNNQPQHF
>TRBV7-2|NA|16|NA|TRBJ1-2
TGTGCCAGCAGCTTAGCCCACAGCATAACTAACTATGGCTACACCTTC
CASSLAHSITNYGYTF
>TRBV19|NA|13|TRBD1|TRBJ1-1
TGTGCCAGTGCCGACAGGGCGATAGGAAAGGCTTTCTTT
CASADRAIGKAFF
>TRBV6-1|NA|15|NA|TRBJ2-3
TGTGCCAGCAGTCCTGGAGGGGGCAGAACAGATACGCAGTATTTT
CASSPGGGRTDTQYF
>TRBV28|NA|15|NA|TRBJ2-3
TGTGCCAGCACCATGTCGGGTATCCCCTCTCATACGCAGTATTTT
CASTMSGIPSHTQYF
>TRBV7-9|NA|17|NA|TRBJ2-3
TGTGCCAGCAGCTTTATCAAACAGCCTTTTAGCACAGATACGCAGTATTTT
CASSFIKQPFSTDTQYF
>TRBV6-5|NA|16|NA|TRBJ2-2
TGTGCCAGCAGTTACTCCTTGGAGGCAATCACCGGGGAGCTGTTTTTT
CASSYSLEAITGELFF
>TRBV10-3|few|13|NA|TRBJ1-1
TGTGCCATCATAGGGACACCGAACACTGAAGCTTTCTTT
CAIIGTPNTEAFF
>TRBV9|NA|16|NA|TRBJ2-5
TGTGCCAGCAGCCCAGGGGAAGGGGTAGAGGGCGAGACCCAGTACTTC
CASSPGEGVEGETQYF
>TRBV30|NA|13|NA|TRBJ1-3
TGTGCCTGGAGTGTAAGAAGCAGAAACACCATATATTTT
CAWSVRSRNTIYF
>TRBV4-1|NA|16|TRBD2|TRBJ2-1
TGCGCCAGCAGCCAAGAGGGGAGGGGCCCCTACAATGAGCAGTTCTTC
CASSQEGRGPYNEQFF
>TRBV27|once|14|NA|TRBJ2-2
TGTGCCAGCAGTTACCAACAGGGAACCGGGGAGCTGTTTTTT
CASSYQQGTGELFF
>TRBV29-1|NA|13|TRBD2|TRBJ2-7
TGCAGCGGCTCGGGGGGGGACTCCTACGAGCAGTACTTC
CSGSGGDSYEQYF
>TRBV4-3|once|16|TRBD2|TRBJ2-1
TGCGCCAGCAGCCAAGTAGGATCGCGGGAGTCATTTGAGCAGTTCTTC
CASSQVGSRESFEQFF
>TRBV28|NA|14|TRBD1|TRBJ1-2
TGTGCCAGCAGTTTGGGAACAGGGGGCTATGGCTACACCTTC
CASSLGTGGYGYTF
>TRBV19|few|15|TRBD2|TRBJ2-1
TGTGCCAGTAGTATCGATAGCGGGAGTGCGAATGAGCAGTTCTTC
CASSIDSGSANEQFF
>TRBV30|NA|15|TRBD2|TRBJ2-3
TGTGCCTGGAGTGAACTAGCGGCTAGCACAGATACGCAGTATTTT
CAWSELAASTDTQYF
>TRBV7-9|NA|14|NA|TRBJ1-1
TGTTCCAGCAGCTCCCGTTGGGCGAACACTGAAGCTTTCTTT
CSSSSRWANTEAFF
>TRBV30|NA|17|TRBD2|TRBJ2-5
TGTGCCTGGTCGGCAGGGACTAGCGTCCTTCTGGGAGAGACCCAGTACTTC
CAWSAGTSVLLGETQYF
>TRBV7-9|NA|18|TRBD2|TRBJ2-3
TGTGCCAGCAGCCTAACCGGGACTAGCGGGATAAGCACAGATACGCAGTATTTT
CASSLTGTSGISTDTQYF
>TRBV4-1|NA|15|NA|TRBJ2-2
TGCGCCAGCAGCCGGATGTCAGCGGGCCTGAGGGAGCTGTTTTTT
CASSRMSAGLRELFF
>TRBV27|NA|17|NA|TRBJ2-7
TGTGCCAGCACCCCGAGGTGGCCGGGAATAGCGGCCTACGAGCAGTACTTC
CASTPRWPGIAAYEQYF
>TRBV9|NA|12|NA|TRBJ2-3
TGTGCCAGCAGCATACATGGAGATACGCAGTATTTT
CASSIHGDTQYF
>TRBV28|once|15|NA|TRBJ2-2
TGTGCCAGCAGTTATTGGGGGCTGGGCACCGGGGAGCTGTTTTTT
CASSYWGLGTGELFF
>TRBV2|NA|11|NA|TRBJ2-7
TGTGCCAGCTCCTACAGGGACGAGCAGTACTTC
CASSYRDEQYF
>TRBV5-1|few|13|NA|TRBJ2-7
TGCGCCAGCAGCCCCGACATCTCCTACGAGCAGTACTTC
CASSPDISYEQYF
>TRBV18|NA|16|NA|TRBJ2-5
TGTGCCAGCTCACCTCACGGCGGCGGGGTCGTAGAGACCCAGTACTTC
CASSPHGGGVVETQYF
>TRBV6-6|NA|16|TRBD2|TRBJ2-1
TGTGCCAGCAGTCAACGGACTAGCGGGAGTAGGTATGAGCAGTTCTTC
CASSQRTSGSRYEQFF
>TRBV14|NA|14|NA|TRBJ2-3
TGTGCCAGCAGCCCCCGACAGTTTGCAGATACGCAGTATTTT
CASSPRQFADTQYF
>TRBV4-1|NA|16|NA|TRBJ2-1
TGCGCCAGCAGCCAAACCGTCGTCGGGATACGCAATGAGCAGTTCTTC
CASSQTVVGIRNEQFF
>TRBV5-6|NA|15|TRBD1|TRBJ1-2
TGTGCCAGCAGCCCGGGACAGAGTGTAAACTATGGCTACACCTTC
CASSPGQSVNYGYTF
>TRBV30|NA|12|NA|TRBJ2-2
TGTGCCTGGAGCTCCGTTACCGGGGAGCTGTTTTTT
CAWSSVTGELFF
>TRBV27|NA|15|TRBD2|TRBJ2-5
TGTGCCAGCAGGTTAGCGGGAGGGCCCCAAGAGACCCAGTACTTC
CASRLAGGPQETQYF
>TRBV7-2|NA|17|TRBD2|TRBJ2-4
TGTGCCAGCAGCTTACAGGGAGCGGGGGGAGCCAAAAACATTCAGTACTTC
CASSLQGAGGAKNIQYF
>TRBV4-1|few|15|TRBD1|TRBJ1-5
TGCGCCAGCAGCCAAGGGACAGGGATTAATCAGCCCCAGCATTTT
CASSQGTGINQPQHF